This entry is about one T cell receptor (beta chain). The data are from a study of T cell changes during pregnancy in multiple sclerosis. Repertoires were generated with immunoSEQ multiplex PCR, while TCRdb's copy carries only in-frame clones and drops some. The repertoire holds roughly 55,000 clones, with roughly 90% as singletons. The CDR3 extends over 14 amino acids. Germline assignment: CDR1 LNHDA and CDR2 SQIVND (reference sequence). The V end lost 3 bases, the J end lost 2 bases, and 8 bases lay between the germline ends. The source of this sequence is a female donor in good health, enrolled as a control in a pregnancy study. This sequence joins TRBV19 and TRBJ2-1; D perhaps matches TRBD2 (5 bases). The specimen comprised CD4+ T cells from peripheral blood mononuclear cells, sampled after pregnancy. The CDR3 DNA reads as TGTGCCAGTAGTATCCGGGGAGCCTACAATGAGCAGTTCTTC. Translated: CASSIRGAYNEQFF.